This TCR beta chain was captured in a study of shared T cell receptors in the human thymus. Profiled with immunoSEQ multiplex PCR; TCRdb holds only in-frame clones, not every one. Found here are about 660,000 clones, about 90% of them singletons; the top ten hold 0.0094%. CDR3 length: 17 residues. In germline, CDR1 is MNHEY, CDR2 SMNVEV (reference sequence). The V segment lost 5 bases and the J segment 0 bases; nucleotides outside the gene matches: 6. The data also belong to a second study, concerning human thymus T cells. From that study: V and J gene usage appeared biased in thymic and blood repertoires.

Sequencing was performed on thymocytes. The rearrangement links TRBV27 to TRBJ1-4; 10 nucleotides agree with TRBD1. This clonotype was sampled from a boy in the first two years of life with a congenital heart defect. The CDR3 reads CASSPTGGDPTNEKLFF. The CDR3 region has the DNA TGTGCCAGCAGTCCGACAGGGGGCGATCCAACTAATGAAAAACTGTTTTTT.